Listed below are T cell receptor beta chains from one sample, sequenced in a study of cytomegalovirus exposure and HLA in healthy donors. The protocol was immunoSEQ multiplex PCR, while the TCRdb copy is restricted to in-frame clones and leaves out a portion. This sample has roughly 330,000 clones, with 87% found just once. The sequencing sample was made of PBMCs. Receptors originate from a woman in her twenties or thirties in good health and CMV-seropositive. CDR3s include the opening cysteine and the closing phenylalanine or tryptophan. The order of the fields is clone size, D gene, V gene, J gene, CDR3 DNA, CDR3 protein. D genes are given only for firm matches. Clone sizes are given selectively: once, few, many, or a class where the clone is expanded.

>NA|TRBD2|TRBV5-1|TRBJ2-3
TGCGCCAGCACGACTAGCGCGCCACCGGATACGCAGTATTTT
CASTTSAPPDTQYF
>once|NA|TRBV6-6|TRBJ1-1
TGTGCCAGCGGAACAGGGAACACTGAAGCTTTCTTT
CASGTGNTEAFF
>NA|NA|TRBV11-1|TRBJ1-2
TGTGCCAGCAGCTTAAGTCGGGACCTAAACTATGGCTACACCTTC
CASSLSRDLNYGYTF
>NA|TRBD1|TRBV13|TRBJ2-7
TGTGCCAGCAGCCCAGGACAGGCTGAATACGATGAGCAGTACTTC
CASSPGQAEYDEQYF
>NA|NA|TRBV30|TRBJ1-2
TGTGCCTGGAGTGTCTCAGGTCCGAGGGGCTACACCTTC
CAWSVSGPRGYTF
>NA|TRBD2|TRBV30|TRBJ2-7
TGTGCCTGGAGTCCCCCGGGACTAGCGGGAGAAACCTACGAGCAGTACTTC
CAWSPPGLAGETYEQYF
>once|NA|TRBV7-7|TRBJ2-6
TGTGCCAGCAGCCCTTACGACCCTGGGGCCAACGTCCTGACTTTC
CASSPYDPGANVLTF
>NA|NA|TRBV15|TRBJ2-7
TGTGCCACCAGCAACAACTACGAGCAGTACTTC
CATSNNYEQYF
>few|TRBD1|TRBV11-3|TRBJ2-7
TGTGCCAGCAGCCGCGACCGGGACAGTTTTTACGAGCAGTACTTC
CASSRDRDSFYEQYF
>NA|TRBD2|TRBV6-1|TRBJ2-1
TGTGCTTCGGGGGGACCCTACAATGAGCAGTTCTTC
CASGGPYNEQFF
>NA|TRBD2|TRBV9|TRBJ2-7
TGTGCCAGCAGCGTGACTAGCGGGTACGAGCAGTACTTC
CASSVTSGYEQYF
>NA|NA|TRBV28|TRBJ1-6
TGTGCCACCCTCACAGGGAGCTCCTATAATTCACCCCTCCACTTT
CATLTGSSYNSPLHF
>NA|TRBD1|TRBV29-1|TRBJ1-4
TGCAGCGCACTGGACAGGGAAACTAATGAAAAACTGTTTTTT
CSALDRETNEKLFF
>NA|NA|TRBV7-2|TRBJ2-5
TGTGCCAGCAGCTTAGCGAGGGCGGAGACCCAGTACTTC
CASSLARAETQYF
>few|NA|TRBV13|TRBJ1-5
TGTGCCAGCAGTCGTGGACCGCTGGGGCAGCCCCAGCATTTT
CASSRGPLGQPQHF
>few|NA|TRBV27|TRBJ1-3
TGTGCCAGCAGGTTTGGCTCTGGTGTCGACACCCTATATTTT
CASRFGSGVDTLYF
>NA|TRBD1|TRBV5-4|TRBJ1-6
TGTGCCAGCAGCTTGGCAGGGGGCTATAATTCACCCCTCCACTTT
CASSLAGGYNSPLHF
>few|TRBD1|TRBV18|TRBJ1-2
TGTGCCAGCTCACAACTCAGGACAGGGAATGGCTACACCTTC
CASSQLRTGNGYTF
>NA|TRBD1|TRBV6-1|TRBJ2-7
TGTGCCAGCAGGATAGGACAGGGGCAGGCCTACGAGCAGTACTTC
CASRIGQGQAYEQYF
>NA|NA|TRBV30|TRBJ1-2
TGTGCCTGGAGTGTAAAGGGGAAGGCCGGCTACACCTTC
CAWSVKGKAGYTF
>NA|NA|TRBV9|TRBJ1-1
TGTGCCAGCAGCGTAGTTCTGGGGAAGAACACTGAAGCTTTCTTT
CASSVVLGKNTEAFF
>few|NA|TRBV30|TRBJ2-3
TGTGCCTGGAGTGTTTCTAGCAGGCCCACAGATACGCAGTATTTT
CAWSVSSRPTDTQYF
>NA|NA|TRBV28|TRBJ1-4
TGTGCCAGCAGTTTGTCCCGAGGGGTCACAACTAATGAAAAACTGTTTTTT
CASSLSRGVTTNEKLFF
>NA|NA|TRBV7-9|TRBJ2-7
TGTGCCAGCAGCGCCGGAGGTGGACAGCACTACGAGCAGTACTTC
CASSAGGGQHYEQYF
>NA|TRBD2|TRBV4-3|TRBJ2-1
TGCGCCAGCAGCCCGGGACTAGCGGGAAGAATTGAGCAGTTCTTC
CASSPGLAGRIEQFF
>NA|TRBD2|TRBV10-2|TRBJ2-7
TGCGCCAGCAGCGAGACTAGCGGGACTTACGAGCAGTACTTC
CASSETSGTYEQYF
>NA|TRBD1|TRBV9|TRBJ2-5
TGTGCCAGCAGCTGGGGACAGGGAGAGACCCAGTACTTC
CASSWGQGETQYF
>NA|NA|TRBV4-2|TRBJ2-2
TGTGCCAGCAGCCAACGCTCTAGCGAGGCCGCCGGGGAGCTGTTTTTT
CASSQRSSEAAGELFF
>NA|NA|TRBV4-1|TRBJ1-3
TGCGCCAGCAGCCAAGGAGCCGGGGCTCGTGCAAACACCATATATTTT
CASSQGAGARANTIYF
>NA|TRBD2|TRBV2|TRBJ2-3
TGTGCCAGCAGTGAGATGGCGGGAGGCACAGATACGCAGTATTTT
CASSEMAGGTDTQYF
>NA|TRBD2|TRBV4-2|TRBJ2-3
TGTGCCAGCAGCCAAGGGGTCGGGAGGGCCGAGAGCACAGATACGCAGTATTTT
CASSQGVGRAESTDTQYF
>NA|NA|TRBV27|TRBJ2-1
TGTGCCAGCAGTGGACCGGGACCTTTAAATGAGCAGTTCTTC
CASSGPGPLNEQFF
>NA|TRBD2|TRBV15|TRBJ2-5
TGTGCCACCAGCAGAGATCTAGCGGGGGCACAAGAGACCCAGTACTTC
CATSRDLAGAQETQYF
>NA|NA|TRBV20-1|TRBJ2-7
TGCAGTGTCAGGTCCTCCTACGAGCAGTACTTC
CSVRSSYEQYF
>NA|NA|TRBV9|TRBJ1-1
TGTGCCAGCAGTGAAGCCGGGTCGTCTATAGAAGCTTTCTTT
CASSEAGSSIEAFF
>NA|NA|TRBV27|TRBJ1-2
TGTGCCAGCAGTTTGGGGTACCCCTATGGCTACACCTTC
CASSLGYPYGYTF
>NA|NA|TRBV25-1|TRBJ1-4
TGTGCCAGCAGTAAAATGACAGTGCGGGAGGAAAAACTGTTTTTT
CASSKMTVREEKLFF
>NA|TRBD1|TRBV4-2|TRBJ2-5
TGTGCCAGCAGCTCGGCCGGGACAGCCTCTTCGGAGACCCAGTACTTC
CASSSAGTASSETQYF
>NA|TRBD1|TRBV6-5|TRBJ2-7
TGTGCCAGCAGTCCGGGACAGTCCGAGCAGTACTTC
CASSPGQSEQYF
>NA|NA|TRBV4-2|TRBJ1-2
TGTGCCAGCAGCCAAGATCCCCGTACAGGTATATATGGCTACACCTTC
CASSQDPRTGIYGYTF
>NA|NA|TRBV2|TRBJ2-1
TGTGCCAGCAGTGCCAACAGGGGGGGGAATGAGCAGTTCTTC
CASSANRGGNEQFF
>once|TRBD2|TRBV2|TRBJ2-7
TGTGCAGTGGGGACTAGCGGGTGGTACGAGCAGTACTTC
CAVGTSGWYEQYF
>NA|NA|TRBV6-1|TRBJ1-1
TGTGCCAGCAGTGTAAGCAGGTCGAACACTGAAGCTTTCTTT
CASSVSRSNTEAFF
>NA|TRBD2|TRBV27|TRBJ2-1
TGTGCCAGCAGTTCCCTAACTAGCGGAGGGATTTACAATGAGCAGTTCTTC
CASSSLTSGGIYNEQFF
>NA|NA|TRBV7-7|TRBJ1-4
TGTGCCAGCAGCCCCCACCTAGGGGCAGTCGGTGAAAAACTGTTTTTT
CASSPHLGAVGEKLFF
>NA|NA|TRBV9|TRBJ1-2
TGTGCCAGCAGTCCAAGAGACAGGCCCAACTATGGCTACACCTTC
CASSPRDRPNYGYTF
>NA|TRBD2|TRBV4-1|TRBJ2-3
TGCGCCAGCGGGGGGGGAGCGGGAAGCACAGATACGCAGTATTTT
CASGGGAGSTDTQYF